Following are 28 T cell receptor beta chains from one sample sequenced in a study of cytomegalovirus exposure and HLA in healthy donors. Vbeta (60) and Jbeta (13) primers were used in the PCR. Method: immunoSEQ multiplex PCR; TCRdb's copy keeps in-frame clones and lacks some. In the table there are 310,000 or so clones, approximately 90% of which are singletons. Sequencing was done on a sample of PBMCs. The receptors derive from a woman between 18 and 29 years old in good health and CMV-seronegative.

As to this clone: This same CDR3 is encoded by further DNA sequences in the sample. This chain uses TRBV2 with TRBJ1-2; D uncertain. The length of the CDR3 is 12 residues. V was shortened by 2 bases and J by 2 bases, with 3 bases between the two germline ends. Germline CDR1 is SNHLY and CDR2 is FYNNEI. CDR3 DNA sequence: TGTGCCAGCAGTGAATCAAACTATGGCTACACCTTC. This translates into CASSESNYGYTF.

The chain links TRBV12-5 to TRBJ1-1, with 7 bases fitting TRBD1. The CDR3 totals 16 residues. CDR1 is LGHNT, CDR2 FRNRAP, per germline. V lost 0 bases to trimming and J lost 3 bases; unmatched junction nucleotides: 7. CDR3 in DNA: TGTGCTAGTGGTTTGGTATTGGGACAGAAACACACTGAAGCTTTCTTT. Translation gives CASGLVLGQKHTEAFF.

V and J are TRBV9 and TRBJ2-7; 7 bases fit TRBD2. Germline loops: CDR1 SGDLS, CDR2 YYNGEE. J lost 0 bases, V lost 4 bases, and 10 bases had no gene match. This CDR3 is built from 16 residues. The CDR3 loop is CASSPWVSGVSYEQYF. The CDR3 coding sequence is TGTGCCAGCAGCCCATGGGTGAGCGGGGTCTCCTACGAGCAGTACTTC.

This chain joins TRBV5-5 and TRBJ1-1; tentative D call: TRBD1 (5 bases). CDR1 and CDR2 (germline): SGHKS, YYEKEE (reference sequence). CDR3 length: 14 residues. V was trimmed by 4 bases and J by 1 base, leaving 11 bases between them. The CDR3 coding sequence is TGTGCCAGCAGCCCGGGACTGCCGAACACTGAAGCTTTCTTT. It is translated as CASSPGLPNTEAFF.

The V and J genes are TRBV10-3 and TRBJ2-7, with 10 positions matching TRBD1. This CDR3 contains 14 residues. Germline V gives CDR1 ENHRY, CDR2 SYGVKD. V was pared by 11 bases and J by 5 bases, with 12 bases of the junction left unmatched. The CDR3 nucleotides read TGTGCCCTGGGGGGCGGGACAGGGGAAGACGAGCAGTACTTC. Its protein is CALGGGTGEDEQYF.

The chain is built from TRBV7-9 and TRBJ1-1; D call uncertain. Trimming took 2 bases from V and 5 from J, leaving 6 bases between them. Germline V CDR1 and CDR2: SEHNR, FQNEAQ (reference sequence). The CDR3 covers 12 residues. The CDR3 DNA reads TGTGCCAGCAGCTTACGTATGACTGAAGCTTTCTTT. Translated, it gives CASSLRMTEAFF.

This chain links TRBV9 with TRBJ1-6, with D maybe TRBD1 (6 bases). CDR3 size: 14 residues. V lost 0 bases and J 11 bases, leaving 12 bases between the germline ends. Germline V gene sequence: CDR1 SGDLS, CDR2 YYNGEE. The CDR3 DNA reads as TGTGCCAGCAGCGTAGCAGGGGACGTGGCACCCCTCCACTTT. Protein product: CASSVAGDVAPLHF.

CDR3 protein: CASDSARRETQYF. CDR3 coding DNA: TGCGCCAGCGATAGTGCCAGGAGGGAGACCCAGTACTTC. This chain connects TRBV10-1 to TRBJ2-5; possible D gene TRBD2, 5 bases. V gave up 8 bases and J gave up 5 bases, with 15 bases separating them. Per germline, CDR1 WNHNN and CDR2 SYGVQD (reference sequence). The CDR3 runs 13 residues.

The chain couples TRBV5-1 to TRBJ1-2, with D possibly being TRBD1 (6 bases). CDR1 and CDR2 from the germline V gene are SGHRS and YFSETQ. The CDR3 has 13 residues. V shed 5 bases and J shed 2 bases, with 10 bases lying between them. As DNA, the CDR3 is TGCGCCAGCAGTCGACAGGAGAACTATGGCTACACCTTC. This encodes CASSRQENYGYTF.

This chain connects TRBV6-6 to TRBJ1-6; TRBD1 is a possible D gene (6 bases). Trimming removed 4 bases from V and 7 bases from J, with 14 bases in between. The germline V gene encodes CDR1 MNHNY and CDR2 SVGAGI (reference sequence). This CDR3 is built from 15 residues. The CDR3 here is CASSLSGQRNSPLHF. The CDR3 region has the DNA TGTGCCAGCAGTTTATCGGGACAAAGGAATTCACCCCTCCACTTT.

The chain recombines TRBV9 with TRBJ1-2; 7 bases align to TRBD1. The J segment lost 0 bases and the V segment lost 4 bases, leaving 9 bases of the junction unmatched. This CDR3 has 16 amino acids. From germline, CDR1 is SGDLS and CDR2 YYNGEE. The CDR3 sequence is CASSSRTGGPNYGYTF. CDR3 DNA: TGTGCCAGCAGCTCTCGGACAGGTGGACCTAACTATGGCTACACCTTC. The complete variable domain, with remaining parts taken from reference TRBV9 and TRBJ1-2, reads DSGVTQTPKHLITATGQRVTLRCSPRSGDLSVYWYQQSLDQGLQFLIQYYNGEERAKGNILERFSAQQFPDLHSELNLSSLELGDSALYFCASSSRTGGPNYGYTFGSGTRLTVV.

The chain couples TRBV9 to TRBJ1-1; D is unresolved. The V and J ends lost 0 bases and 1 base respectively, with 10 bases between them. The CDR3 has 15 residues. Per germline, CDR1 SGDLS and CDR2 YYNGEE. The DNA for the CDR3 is TGTGCCAGCAGCGTAGGGGCAACGTCGAACACTGAAGCTTTCTTT. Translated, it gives CASSVGATSNTEAFF.

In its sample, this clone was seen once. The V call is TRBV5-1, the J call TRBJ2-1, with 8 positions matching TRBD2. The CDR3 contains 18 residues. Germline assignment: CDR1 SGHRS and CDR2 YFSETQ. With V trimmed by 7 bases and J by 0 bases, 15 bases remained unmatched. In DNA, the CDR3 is TGCGCCAGCTTCGTTGGGATAAGCGGGAGTAGCTCCTACAATGAGCAGTTCTTC. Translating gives CASFVGISGSSSYNEQFF.

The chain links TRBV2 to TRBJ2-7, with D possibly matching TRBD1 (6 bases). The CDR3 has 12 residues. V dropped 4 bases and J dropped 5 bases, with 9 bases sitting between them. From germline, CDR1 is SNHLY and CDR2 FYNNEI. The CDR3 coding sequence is TGTGCCAGCAGTGGGACAGAAAACGAGCAGTACTTC. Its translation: CASSGTENEQYF.

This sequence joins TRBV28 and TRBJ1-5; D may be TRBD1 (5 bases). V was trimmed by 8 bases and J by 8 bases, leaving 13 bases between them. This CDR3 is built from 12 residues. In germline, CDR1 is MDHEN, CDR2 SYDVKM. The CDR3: CASQGWVEPQHF. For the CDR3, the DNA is TGTGCCAGCCAGGGTTGGGTGGAGCCCCAGCATTTT.

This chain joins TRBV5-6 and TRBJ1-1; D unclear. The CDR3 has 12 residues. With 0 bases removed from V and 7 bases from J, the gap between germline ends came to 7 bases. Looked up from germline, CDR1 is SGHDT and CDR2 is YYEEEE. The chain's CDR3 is CASSLVGREAFF. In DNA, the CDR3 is TGTGCCAGCAGCTTGGTTGGGCGTGAAGCTTTCTTT.

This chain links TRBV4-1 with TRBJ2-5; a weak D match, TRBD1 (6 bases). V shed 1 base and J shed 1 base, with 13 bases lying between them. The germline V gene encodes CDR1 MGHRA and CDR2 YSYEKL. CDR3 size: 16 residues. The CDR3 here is CASSQVRNRVQETQYF. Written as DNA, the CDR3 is TGCGCCAGCAGCCAAGTCCGTAACAGGGTCCAAGAGACCCAGTACTTC.

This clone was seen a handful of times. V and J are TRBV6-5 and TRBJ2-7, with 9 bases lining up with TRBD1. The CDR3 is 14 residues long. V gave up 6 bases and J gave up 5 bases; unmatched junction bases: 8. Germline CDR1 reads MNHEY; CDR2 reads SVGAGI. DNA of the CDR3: TGTGCCAGCAGCCCCGGGACAGGGACCAACGAGCAGTACTTC. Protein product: CASSPGTGTNEQYF.

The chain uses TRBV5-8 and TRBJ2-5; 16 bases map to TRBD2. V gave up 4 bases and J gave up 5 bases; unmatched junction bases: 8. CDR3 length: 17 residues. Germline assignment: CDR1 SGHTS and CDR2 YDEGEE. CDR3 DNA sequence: TGTGCCAGCAGCCCTGGGACTAGCGGGGGGGCCAGGGAGACCCAGTACTTC. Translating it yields CASSPGTSGGARETQYF. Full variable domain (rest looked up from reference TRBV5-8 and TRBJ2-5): EAGVTQSPTHLIKTRGQQATLRCSPISGHTSVYWYQQALGLGLQFLLWYDEGEERNRGNFPPRFSGRQFPNYSSELNVNALELEDSALYLCASSPGTSGGARETQYFGPGTRLLVL.

The CDR3 DNA reads as TGTGCCAGCAGTTCGACAGGGCTAGGTGATTCACCCCTCCACTTT. This translates into CASSSTGLGDSPLHF. V gene TRBV28 combines with J gene TRBJ1-6; 7 bases line up with TRBD1. CDR1 and CDR2 (germline): MDHEN, SYDVKM. The CDR3 is 15 residues long. V shed 4 bases, J shed 8 bases, and the junction held 8 bases outside the gene matches.

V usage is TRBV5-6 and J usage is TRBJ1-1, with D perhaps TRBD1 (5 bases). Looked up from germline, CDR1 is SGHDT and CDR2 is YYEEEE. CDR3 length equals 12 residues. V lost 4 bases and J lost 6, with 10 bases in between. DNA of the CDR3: TGTGCCAGCAGCCTGGGGCTCGCTGAAGCTTTCTTT. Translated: CASSLGLAEAFF.

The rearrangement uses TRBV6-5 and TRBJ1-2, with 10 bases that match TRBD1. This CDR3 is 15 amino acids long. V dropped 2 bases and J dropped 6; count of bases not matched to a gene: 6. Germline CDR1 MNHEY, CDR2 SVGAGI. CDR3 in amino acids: CASSYTDRGNHGYTF. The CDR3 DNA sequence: TGTGCCAGCAGTTACACGGACAGGGGGAACCATGGCTACACCTTC.

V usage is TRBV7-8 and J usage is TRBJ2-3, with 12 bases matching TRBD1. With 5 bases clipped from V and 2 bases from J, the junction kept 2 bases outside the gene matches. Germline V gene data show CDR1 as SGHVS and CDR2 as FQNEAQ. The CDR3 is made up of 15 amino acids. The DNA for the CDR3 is TGTGCCAGCAGCCGGGGACAGGGGGCCACAGATACGCAGTATTTT. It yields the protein CASSRGQGATDTQYF.

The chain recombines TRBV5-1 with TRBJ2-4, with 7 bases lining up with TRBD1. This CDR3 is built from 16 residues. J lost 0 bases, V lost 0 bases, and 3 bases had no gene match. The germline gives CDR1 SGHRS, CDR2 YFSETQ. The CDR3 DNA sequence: TGCGCCAGCAGCTTGGGGGGACAGATAGCCAAAAACATTCAGTACTTC. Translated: CASSLGGQIAKNIQYF.

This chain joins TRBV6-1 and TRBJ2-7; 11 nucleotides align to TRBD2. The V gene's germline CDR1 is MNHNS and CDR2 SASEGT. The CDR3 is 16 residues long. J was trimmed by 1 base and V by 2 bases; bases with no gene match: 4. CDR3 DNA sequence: TGTGCCAGCAGTGAATCCCGACTAGCGGGGTCCTACGAGCAGTACTTC. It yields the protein CASSESRLAGSYEQYF.

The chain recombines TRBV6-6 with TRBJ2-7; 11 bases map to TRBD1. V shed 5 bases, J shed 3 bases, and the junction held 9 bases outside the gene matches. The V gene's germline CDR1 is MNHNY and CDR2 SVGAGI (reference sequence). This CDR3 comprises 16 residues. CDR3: CASSPNPGQGDYEQYF. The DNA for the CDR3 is TGTGCCAGCAGTCCCAACCCGGGACAGGGGGACTACGAGCAGTACTTC.

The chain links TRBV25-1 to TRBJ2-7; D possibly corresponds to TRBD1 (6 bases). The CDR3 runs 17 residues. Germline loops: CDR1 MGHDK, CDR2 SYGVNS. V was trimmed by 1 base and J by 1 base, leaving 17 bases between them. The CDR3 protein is CASSEFFWGRQSYEQYF. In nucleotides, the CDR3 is TGTGCCAGCAGTGAATTTTTTTGGGGGCGCCAATCCTACGAGCAGTACTTC.

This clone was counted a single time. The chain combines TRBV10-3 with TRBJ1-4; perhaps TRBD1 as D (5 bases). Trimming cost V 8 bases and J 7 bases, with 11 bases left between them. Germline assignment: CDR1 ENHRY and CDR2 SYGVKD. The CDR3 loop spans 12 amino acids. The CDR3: CAIGGGSEKLFF. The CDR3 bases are TGTGCCATCGGGGGGGGGAGTGAAAAACTGTTTTTT.